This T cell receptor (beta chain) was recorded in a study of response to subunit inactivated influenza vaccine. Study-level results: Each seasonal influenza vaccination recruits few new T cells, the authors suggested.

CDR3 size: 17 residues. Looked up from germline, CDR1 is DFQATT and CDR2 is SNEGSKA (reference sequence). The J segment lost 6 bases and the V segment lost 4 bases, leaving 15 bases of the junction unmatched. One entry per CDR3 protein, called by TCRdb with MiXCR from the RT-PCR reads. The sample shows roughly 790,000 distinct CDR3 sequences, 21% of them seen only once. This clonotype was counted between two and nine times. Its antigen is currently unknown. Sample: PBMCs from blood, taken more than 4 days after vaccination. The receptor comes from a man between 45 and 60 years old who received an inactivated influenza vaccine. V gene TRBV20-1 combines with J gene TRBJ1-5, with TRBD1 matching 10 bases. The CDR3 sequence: CSAIDSGQGTLGQPQHF. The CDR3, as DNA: TGCAGTGCTATCGATTCGGGACAGGGGACGTTAGGTCAGCCCCAGCATTTT.